This T cell receptor beta chain was sequenced for a study of shared T cell receptors in the human thymus. V dropped 3 bases and J dropped 3; count of bases not matched to a gene: 19. The CDR3 length is 21 residues. CDR1 and CDR2 from the germline V gene are GTSNPN and SVGIG (reference sequence). Some clones are missing from TCRdb's copy, which holds only in-frame ones; the method was immunoSEQ multiplex PCR. The sample gives about 610,000 clones, roughly 90% of which show up once; around 0.0099% is in the top ten. In addition, the sample was reused for a study of human thymus T cells. That paper states: Corrective heart surgery yielded resections, and these provided the thymus tissue.

The rearrangement links TRBV30 to TRBJ2-3; 15 nucleotides line up with TRBD2. The specimen was thymocytes. The TCR originated in a boy in the first two years of life with a congenital heart defect. CDR3 residues: CAWRHKAGTSGRLLGTDTQYF. The CDR3, as DNA: TGTGCCTGGAGGCACAAGGCTGGGACTAGCGGGAGGTTGTTAGGAACAGATACGCAGTATTTT.